Shown below are 32 T cell receptor beta chains from a single sample sequenced in a study of regulatory T cells in long-lasting Graves disease. Arm-PCR of CDR3 regions and iRepertoire HTBI primers were the basis on which TCR beta libraries were built. A single record per CDR3 protein comes from TCRdb applying MiXCR to the multiplex PCR reads. The sample has under 800,000 distinct CDR3 sequences; approximately 15% are singletons. Sample time point: newly diagnosed GD, antithyroid drugs for less than 3 months. PBMC RNA served as the TCR library source. The same specimen was also included in a second study, on T cells in Graves' hyperthyroidism and ophthalmopathy.

The specimen was peripheral blood mononuclear cells (PBMCs), collected at new diagnosis, from a patient treated with antithyroid drugs. The source of these receptors is a woman in her 30s with Graves disease.

This clonotype was counted only a few times. The chain links TRBV19 to TRBJ1-6; 7 positions match TRBD1. This CDR3 is 14 amino acids long. Germline-derived CDR1 and CDR2 are LNHDA and SQIVND (reference sequence). Germline trimming cut 6 bases from V and 6 bases from J; bases unmatched to any gene: 5. DNA of the CDR3: TGTGCCAGTAGCCGTGGACAGGTTAATTCACCCCTCCACTTT. This codes for CASSRGQVNSPLHF.

The V and J genes are TRBV27 and TRBJ1-4; possibly TRBD1 for D (5 bases). The CDR3 consists of 14 residues. Germline CDR1 reads MNHEY; CDR2 reads SMNVEV (reference sequence). V was trimmed by 1 base and J by 7 bases, leaving 10 bases between them. The CDR3 DNA follows: TGTGCCAGCAGTTTATGGGGGGAGGGTGAAAAACTGTTTTTT. This translates into CASSLWGEGEKLFF.

This chain connects TRBV7-9 to TRBJ2-1; 10 bases agree with TRBD1. Trimming cost V 5 bases and J 6 bases; bases outside gene matches: 4. The CDR3 has 14 amino acids. The germline V gene has CDR1 SEHNR and CDR2 FQNEAQ (reference sequence). The CDR3 DNA is TGTGCCAGCAGCCCATGGACAGGGGGCAATGAGCAGTTCTTC. It is translated as CASSPWTGGNEQFF.

This clonotype was counted ten times or more. This chain joins TRBV14 and TRBJ2-3; D assignment may be TRBD1 or TRBD2 (5 bases each). The CDR3 covers 13 residues. From germline, CDR1 is SGHDN and CDR2 FVKESK. V was clipped by 0 bases and J by 6 bases, with 7 bases between them. CDR3 nucleotide sequence: TGTGCCAGCAGCCAAGACTGGGGGGATACGCAGTATTTT. The encoded protein is CASSQDWGDTQYF.

This clonotype was detected ten times or more. The J gene is TRBJ1-5, the V gene TRBV28; possible D gene TRBD1, 6 bases. This CDR3 contains 15 residues. The ends were cut back, 1 base at V and 4 bases at J, with 11 bases in the middle. The germline gives CDR1 MDHEN, CDR2 SYDVKM. The CDR3 DNA is TGTGCCAGCAGTTTATTCCAGGGGACGAATCAGCCCCAGCATTTT. It translates to CASSLFQGTNQPQHF.

This clonotype was seen just once. A much larger clone is a single base away; this may be a read error. V gene TRBV30 combines with J gene TRBJ2-7, with D possibly TRBD2 on 5 matching bases. This CDR3 region has 12 residues. Germline V gene lookup returns CDR1 GTSNPN and CDR2 SVGIG (reference sequence). The DNA for the CDR3 is TGTGCCTGGAGTCAGGACTTCTACGAGCAGTGCTTC. This codes for CAWSQDFYEQCF.

This clonotype showed up many times. The CDR3 here is CASSAGTANTIYF. Written as DNA, the CDR3 is TGTGCCAGCAGTGCCGGGACCGCCAACACCATATATTTT. The genes are TRBV7-3 and TRBJ1-3; D possibly corresponds to TRBD1 (5 bases). Germline V gives CDR1 SGHTA, CDR2 FQGTGA. With 6 bases removed from V and 7 bases from J, the gap between germline ends came to 13 bases. This CDR3 spans 13 amino acids. Filled out from reference TRBV7-3 and TRBJ1-3, the complete variable domain reads GAGVSQTPSNKVTEKGKYVELRCDPISGHTALYWYRQSLGQGPEFLIYFQGTGAADDSGLPNDRFFAVRPEGSVSTLKIQRTERGDSAVYLCASSAGTANTIYFGEGSWLTVV.

Regarding this clonotype: A read error is possible here, since a much larger clone lies one base away. This sequence joins TRBV7-2 and TRBJ2-2; 12 nucleotides align to TRBD2. Germline V gives CDR1 SGHTA, CDR2 FQGNSA. The CDR3 runs 16 residues. The CDR3 here is CASSLATSGRSGELSF. DNA of the CDR3: TGTGCCAGCAGCTTGGCCACTAGCGGGAGGTCTGGGGAGCTGTCTTTT. Using reference TRBV7-2 and TRBJ2-2 for the parts outside the CDR3, the full variable domain is GAGVSQSPSNKVTEKGKDVELRCDPISGHTALYWYRQSLGQGLEFLIYFQGNSAPDKSGLPSDRFSAERTGGSVSTLTIQRTQQEDSAVYLCASSLATSGRSGELSFGEGSRLTVL.

Worth noting for this clonotype: A read error may be the cause here, since a much bigger clone is one base away. Since no conserved phenylalanine or tryptophan closes the CDR3, a read error is the likely cause. The chain combines TRBV18 with TRBJ1-1; D is undetermined. V dropped 6 bases and J dropped 1 base, with 6 bases sitting between them. This CDR3 contains 12 residues. Germline V gene data show CDR1 as KGHSH and CDR2 as LQKENI. In DNA, the CDR3 is TGTGCCAGCTCTCCCGAGAACACTGAAGCTTTCCTT. Encoded protein: CASSPENTEAFL.

This clonotype showed up many times. This chain uses TRBV6-1 with TRBJ1-6; D uncertain. Per the germline V gene, CDR1 is MNHNS and CDR2 is SASEGT. The CDR3 spans 13 residues. Between the trimmed V and J ends, which lost 6 bases and 9 bases, there was a span of 12 bases. In DNA form, the CDR3 reads TGTGCCAGCAGACTAGATAGTGTTTCACCCCTCCACTTT. Its translation is CASRLDSVSPLHF.

Turning to this clonotype: This may arise from a read error, as a much more abundant clone is one base away. The V gene is TRBV28, the J gene TRBJ1-2; D remains ambiguous. The CDR3 length is 15 residues. Looked up from germline, CDR1 is MDHEN and CDR2 is SYDVKM. CDR3: CASTRSRGGVYDYTF. The CDR3 DNA sequence: TGTGCCAGCACCCGATCCCGTGGCGGTGTCTATGACTACACCTTC.

V and J are TRBV6-4 and TRBJ1-6; 7 nucleotides match TRBD1. Losses at the gene ends were 5 bases for V and 8 bases for J; bases not matched to a gene: 9. Germline V gives CDR1 MRHNA, CDR2 SNTAGT. CDR3 length: 15 residues. Written as DNA, the CDR3 is TGTGCCAGCAGTCGAACAGGGGAAGGGGATTCACCCCTCCACTTT. It encodes CASSRTGEGDSPLHF.

The sample holds a few counts of this clonotype. The chain has TRBV19 and TRBJ1-1; TRBD1 matches at 8 bases. The CDR3 extends over 14 amino acids. Germline V gene lookup returns CDR1 LNHDA and CDR2 SQIVND (reference sequence). V lost 5 bases, J lost 5 bases, and 7 bases stayed unmatched. The DNA for the CDR3 is TGTGCCAGTAGTCTACAGGGGGGCTTTACTGAAGCTTTCTTT. The encoded protein is CASSLQGGFTEAFF.

This clonotype has at least ten counts. CDR3 nucleotides: TGTGCCAGCAGTCCTACAGGAGAGAATCAGCCCCAGCATTTT. It yields the protein CASSPTGENQPQHF. The chain recombines TRBV6-1 with TRBJ1-5, with D possibly TRBD1 on 5 matching bases. Germline loops: CDR1 MNHNS, CDR2 SASEGT. CDR3 length: 14 residues. V lost 5 bases, J lost 4 bases, and 12 bases lay in between.

This clonotype appeared many times. The chain combines TRBV10-3 with TRBJ2-7; 9 bases match TRBD2. CDR1 and CDR2 from the germline V gene are ENHRY and SYGVKD. The CDR3 is 14 residues long. V was pared by 10 bases and J by 9 bases, with 16 bases of the junction left unmatched. CDR3 region: CATRAGSGSLVQYF. In DNA, the CDR3 is TGTGCCACACGTGCTGGTAGCGGGAGTTTAGTGCAGTACTTC.

The rearrangement joins TRBV7-9 to TRBJ2-1, with TRBD1 as a possible D gene (6 bases). This CDR3 region has 16 residues. Germline values: CDR1 SEHNR, CDR2 FQNEAQ (reference sequence). V dropped 3 bases and J dropped 0 bases, with 12 bases sitting between them. The CDR3 spells CASSLRGHPSYNEQFF. The CDR3 bases are TGTGCCAGCAGCTTGAGGGGACACCCCTCCTACAATGAGCAGTTCTTC.

This clonotype was seen a handful of times. The DNA for the CDR3 is TGCAGCGTTGCCCCGGGACAGGGGGCGGGAACAGATACGCAGTATTTT. Protein product: CSVAPGQGAGTDTQYF. This chain uses TRBV29-1 with TRBJ2-3, with 12 bases aligning to TRBD1. This CDR3 spans 16 amino acids. Germline CDR1 is SQVTM and CDR2 is ANQGSEA. The V and J ends lost 4 bases and 3 bases, in that order; junction bases with no gene match: 8.

The J gene is TRBJ2-4, the V gene TRBV11-1; the match to TRBD2 covers 10 bases. The CDR3 has 15 amino acids. Germline V gene sequence: CDR1 SGHAT, CDR2 FQDESV (reference sequence). The junction had 6 bases not matched to a gene; V was cut back by 3 bases and J by 7 bases. The CDR3 sequence: CASSLAQRGGNIQYF. The CDR3 DNA follows: TGTGCCAGCAGCTTGGCCCAGCGGGGGGGGAACATTCAGTACTTC.

This clonotype has a handful of counts. This rearrangement joins TRBV3-1 to TRBJ2-7; 7 bases are a match to TRBD2. Looked up from germline, CDR1 is LGHDT and CDR2 is YNNKEL (reference sequence). V lost 6 bases to trimming and J lost 1 base; unmatched junction nucleotides: 9. The CDR3 consists of 15 residues. The CDR3 sequence: CASSVWAGESYEQYF. CDR3 sequence (DNA): TGTGCCAGCAGTGTCTGGGCGGGAGAATCCTACGAGCAGTACTTC.

This clonotype was recorded many times. Here the CDR3 reads CASSSGADTQYF. The CDR3 coding sequence is TGTGCCAGCAGCTCGGGGGCCGATACGCAGTATTTT. The chain uses TRBV6-1 and TRBJ2-3; D assignment may be TRBD1 or TRBD2 (6 bases each). Between the trimmed V and J ends, which lost 6 bases and 6 bases, there was a span of 10 bases. This CDR3 contains 12 residues. In germline, CDR1 is MNHNS, CDR2 SASEGT.

This clonotype appeared many times. The V call is TRBV6-9, the J call TRBJ1-1, with D possibly being TRBD1 (5 bases). Germline V gene lookup returns CDR1 MNHGY and CDR2 SVAAGI. The CDR3 runs 13 residues. Trimming shortened V by 3 bases and J by 7 bases, and 12 bases separated the two germline ends. The CDR3 reads CASSYSRDGEAFF. The CDR3 nucleotides are TGTGCCAGCAGTTACTCTCGGGACGGTGAAGCTTTCTTT.

This clonotype was seen more than once but under ten times. The gene calls are TRBV5-5 and TRBJ2-3, with 8 bases lining up with TRBD1. Germline trimming cut 1 base from V and 5 bases from J; bases unmatched to any gene: 9. The germline V gene encodes CDR1 SGHKS and CDR2 YYEKEE (reference sequence). This CDR3 has 16 residues. In DNA, the CDR3 is TGTGCCAGCAGCTTGTATTCAGGGGGCACAGGAGATACGCAGTATTTT. Translated, it gives CASSLYSGGTGDTQYF. Supplemented by reference TRBV5-5 and TRBJ2-3, the full variable domain reads DAGVTQSPTHLIKTRGQQVTLRCSPISGHKSVSWYQQVLGQGPQFIFQYYEKEERGRGNFPDRFSARQFPNYSSELNVNALLLGDSALYLCASSLYSGGTGDTQYFGPGTRLTVL.

Only a few counts were recorded for this clonotype. The J gene is TRBJ2-1, the V gene TRBV18; no reliable D call. Trimming removed 3 bases from V and 2 bases from J, with 14 bases in between. The length of the CDR3 is 16 residues. Germline CDR1 is KGHSH and CDR2 is LQKENI. CDR3 in amino acids: CASSPALAVAYNEQFF. The CDR3 nucleotides read TGTGCCAGCTCACCGGCCTTGGCCGTAGCCTACAATGAGCAGTTCTTC.

Only a few counts were recorded for this clonotype. Just one base apart from a much larger clone, this may be a read error. The rearrangement joins TRBV6-2 or TRBV6-3 to TRBJ1-2; D possibly corresponds to TRBD1 (6 bases). The germline V gene has CDR1 MNHEY and CDR2 SVGEGT. V shed 5 bases and J shed 4 bases, with 17 bases lying between them. The CDR3 has 15 residues. The CDR3 region is CASSELPDSPYGYTF. The CDR3 DNA reads as TGTGCCAGCAGTGAATTGCCGGACAGTCCCTATGGCTACACCTTC.

This clonotype was counted ten times or more. This chain connects TRBV5-1 to TRBJ2-3; no definite D call. The CDR3 runs to 15 residues. Germline V CDR1 and CDR2: SGHRS, YFSETQ. V was clipped by 5 bases and J by 3 bases, with 16 bases between them. In DNA, the CDR3 is TGCGCCAGCAGGGTACAGCGCCTCGGTACAGATACGCAGTATTTT. This codes for CASRVQRLGTDTQYF.

This clonotype has a count of ten or more. CDR3 amino acids: CATGQRRTYEQYF. The CDR3 nucleotides are TGTGCCACAGGACAGCGCCGCACCTACGAGCAGTACTTC. This chain joins TRBV28 and TRBJ2-7; tentatively, D is TRBD1 (6 bases). V was clipped by 10 bases and J by 2 bases, with 15 bases between them. The CDR3 contains 13 residues. Germline V lookup: CDR1 MDHEN, CDR2 SYDVKM.

This clonotype has ten or more counts. This chain uses TRBV24-1 with TRBJ2-1; D unclear. Germline CDR1 and CDR2: KGHDR and SFDVKD. There are 13 residues in the CDR3. Trimming stripped 3 bases from V and 4 bases from J, with 6 bases between. Here the CDR3 reads CATSDRGYNEQFF. DNA for the CDR3: TGTGCCACCAGTGATCGAGGTTACAATGAGCAGTTCTTC.

This chain links TRBV3-1 with TRBJ2-1; TRBD2 is a possible D gene (6 bases). Germline-derived CDR1 and CDR2 are LGHDT and YNNKEL (reference sequence). The V and J ends lost 1 base and 7 bases respectively, with 14 bases between them. This CDR3 contains 15 residues. The CDR3 region is CASSQVFSGANEQFF. The CDR3 DNA reads TGTGCCAGCAGCCAAGTCTTTAGCGGAGCTAATGAGCAGTTCTTC.

The V gene is TRBV7-9, the J gene TRBJ1-3, with unresolved D. V lost 2 bases and J 3 bases, leaving 11 bases between the germline ends. Germline V gene data show CDR1 as SEHNR and CDR2 as FQNEAQ (reference sequence). This CDR3 is 15 amino acids long. As DNA, the CDR3 is TGTGCCAGCAGCTTAACTCTAAGGTTTGGAAACACCATATATTTT. Translating gives CASSLTLRFGNTIYF. The entire variable domain, with the rest obtained from reference TRBV7-9 and TRBJ1-3, is as follows: DTGVSQNPRHKITKRGQNVTFRCDPISEHNRLYWYRQTLGQGPEFLTYFQNEAQLEKSRLLSDRFSAERPKGSFSTLEIQRTEQGDSAMYLCASSLTLRFGNTIYFGEGSWLTVV.

For this clonotype: An end of the junction differs from the germline gene, which may be a read error. This chain links TRBV2 with TRBJ2-4, with no clear D. CDR3 length: 13 amino acids. Germline loops: CDR1 SNHLY, CDR2 FYNNEI. The CDR3 spells CASSQAARNIQYF. The CDR3 DNA reads TGTGCCAGCAGCCAAGCCGCCAGAAACATTCAGTACTTC.

About this clonotype itself: The likely explanation is a read error, given a far larger clone one base away. The chain links TRBV11-2 to TRBJ2-1; 11 nucleotides match TRBD2. The CDR3 runs to 19 residues. Germline V gene sequence: CDR1 SGHAT, CDR2 FQNNGV. CDR3 coding DNA: TGTGCCAGCAGCTCCGAGGTTATAGCGGGAGGGCGAGGGGAAAACATTCGGTACTTC. Amino acid sequence: CASSSEVIAGGRGENIRYF. Looking up the rest from reference TRBV11-2 and TRBJ2-1 gives the full variable domain: EAGVAQSPRYKIIEKRQSVAFWCNPISGHATLYWYQQILGQGPKLLIQFQNNGVVDDSQLPKDRFSAERLKGVDSTLKIQPAKLEDSAVYLCASSSEVIAGGRGENIRYFGPGTRLTVL.

This clonotype has more than one count but fewer than ten. The chain has TRBV7-9 and TRBJ2-5, with D unclear. The CDR3 has 13 residues. V shed 6 bases and J shed 3 bases, with 11 bases lying between them. Per germline, CDR1 SEHNR and CDR2 FQNEAQ (reference sequence). CDR3 coding DNA: TGTGCCAGCAGTTGGACGGAAAAAGAGACCCAGTACTTC. It encodes CASSWTEKETQYF.